Shown below are 20 T cell receptor beta chains from a single sample sequenced in a study of OX40 agonist ivuxolimab in advanced cancers. The table came from immunoSEQ multiplex PCR; TCRdb's copy has only in-frame clones and leaves some out. The data hold about 20,000 clones, with roughly 80% observed a single time. This material consisted of CD4+ or CD8+ T cells sorted from blood, taken in a trial of the OX40 agonist ivuxolimab. Receptor source: an adult with an advanced solid tumor such as melanoma, head and neck, liver or kidney cancer.

This clone was found once. The chain couples TRBV5-4 to TRBJ2-5; TRBD2 matches 10 bases. CDR1 and CDR2 from the germline V gene are SGHNT and YYREEE (reference sequence). The ends lost 3 bases at V and 5 bases at J; junction bases unmatched: 7. The CDR3 extends over 15 amino acids. CDR3 nucleotide sequence: TGTGCCAGCAGCTCGAGCGGGGGGGGTTCCGAGACCCAGTACTTC. Amino acids: CASSSSGGGSETQYF.

V gene TRBV21-1 combines with J gene TRBJ1-6; the table gives TRBD1 as D, unverified against the DNA. TRBV21-1 is an annotated pseudogene. CDR3 length equals 21 residues. The CDR3 region has the DNA TGTGCCAGCAGCAAATTCTGGGGACAGTGCTGGGTGAGCTCCTATAATTCACCCCTCCACTTT. It yields the protein CASSKFWGQCWVSSYNSPLHF.

V is TRBV15 and J is TRBJ2-1, with a tentative D call TRBD2 (6 bases). There are 18 residues in the CDR3. The V end lost 0 bases, the J end lost 0 bases, and 15 bases lay between the germline ends. Germline V CDR1 and CDR2: LNHNV, YYDKDF (reference sequence). CDR3 residues: CATSRDRGVASSYNEQFF. The CDR3 nucleotides are TGTGCCACCAGCAGAGATCGCGGGGTAGCTAGCTCCTACAATGAGCAGTTCTTC. The whole variable domain, remainder taken from reference TRBV15 and TRBJ2-1, is DAMVIQNPRYQVTQFGKPVTLSCSQTLNHNVMYWYQQKSSQAPKLLFHYYDKDFNNEADTPDNFQSRRPNTSFCFLDIRSPGLGDTAMYLCATSRDRGVASSYNEQFFGPGTRLTVL.

This chain connects TRBV28 to TRBJ2-5; no reliable D call. V lost 10 bases, J lost 2 bases, and 5 bases lay in between. Per germline, CDR1 MDHEN and CDR2 SYDVKM. The CDR3 consists of 10 residues. CDR3 region: CATFQETQYF. CDR3 DNA: TGTGCCACTTTTCAAGAGACCCAGTACTTC.

V and J are TRBV6-1 and TRBJ1-2; D is undetermined. Germline-derived CDR1 and CDR2 are MNHNS and SASEGT. V gave up 2 bases and J gave up 1 base, with 8 bases separating them. This CDR3 has 14 amino acids. CDR3 DNA sequence: TGTGCCAGCAGTGAACCACTCAATAACTATGGCTACACCTTC. This codes for CASSEPLNNYGYTF.

The chain couples TRBV7-2 to TRBJ1-3, with D tentatively TRBD1 (5 bases). Trimming pared 1 base from V and 2 bases from J, leaving 12 bases between. The V gene's germline CDR1 is SGHTA and CDR2 FQGNSA. CDR3 length equals 16 residues. The CDR3 loop reads CASSLEGQGTGNTIYF. The CDR3, as DNA: TGTGCCAGCAGCTTAGAGGGGCAGGGTACTGGAAACACCATATATTTT.

CDR3 region: CASSVAYYNEQFF. In DNA form, the CDR3 reads TGTGCCAGCAGCGTAGCGTATTACAATGAGCAGTTCTTC. This chain uses TRBV5-6 with TRBJ2-1; D is possibly TRBD2 (5 bases). Trimming took off 4 bases at V and 4 bases at J, with 9 bases between the two ends. The CDR3 runs to 13 residues. The V gene's germline CDR1 is SGHDT and CDR2 YYEEEE.

The rearrangement links TRBV7-7 to TRBJ2-1; either TRBD1 or TRBD2 may supply D (7 bases each). Per germline, CDR1 SSHAT and CDR2 FNYEAQ (reference sequence). The CDR3 has 14 residues. V lost 1 base and J lost 9, with 13 bases in between. The CDR3 DNA reads as TGTGCCAGCAGCTTAGATCAGGGGGAGGGTGAGCAGTTCTTC. This encodes CASSLDQGEGEQFF.

The chain has TRBV28 and TRBJ1-3; maybe TRBD1 (6 bases). Germline V gene data show CDR1 as MDHEN and CDR2 as SYDVKM. The ends were cut back, 3 bases at V and 4 bases at J, with 19 bases in the middle. The CDR3 runs 17 residues. The CDR3 region has the DNA TGTGCCAGCAGTTTGAGGCGGGGGCAGAAGGCCGGAAACACCATATATTTT. It encodes CASSLRRGQKAGNTIYF. The complete variable domain, with remaining parts taken from reference TRBV28 and TRBJ1-3, reads DVKVTQSSRYLVKRTGEKVFLECVQDMDHENMFWYRQDPGLGLRLIYFSYDVKMKEKGDIPEGYSVSREKKERFSLILESASTNQTSMYLCASSLRRGQKAGNTIYFGEGSWLTVV.

The rearrangement joins TRBV19 to TRBJ2-1; 9 bases map to TRBD2. With V trimmed by 0 bases and J by 3 bases, 9 bases remained unmatched. Looked up from germline, CDR1 is LNHDA and CDR2 is SQIVND (reference sequence). CDR3 length: 18 residues. CDR3 amino acids: CASSIDPEAGGGYNEQFF. The CDR3 DNA reads TGTGCCAGTAGTATAGACCCTGAAGCGGGAGGAGGCTACAATGAGCAGTTCTTC.

This chain joins TRBV5-1 and TRBJ2-5; TRBD2 aligns across 9 bases. This CDR3 spans 15 amino acids. Germline-derived CDR1 and CDR2 are SGHRS and YFSETQ. The V and J ends lost 6 bases and 2 bases, in that order; junction bases with no gene match: 8. This chain's CDR3 is CASTVASGAQETQYF. CDR3 in DNA: TGCGCCAGCACCGTGGCTAGCGGGGCACAAGAGACCCAGTACTTC.

The rearrangement uses TRBV4-1 and TRBJ2-7; weak D call: TRBD1 (6 bases). Deletions cut 5 bases from V and 2 bases from J, with 16 bases between. This CDR3 spans 15 amino acids. Germline loops: CDR1 MGHRA, CDR2 YSYEKL. In DNA form, the CDR3 reads TGCGCCAGCAGCGAGAGACAGGATAACACCTACGAGCAGTACTTC. Its translation: CASSERQDNTYEQYF.

The CDR3 sequence is CASSYGIRTEAFF. DNA for the CDR3: TGTGCCAGCAGTTACGGCATCCGAACTGAAGCTTTCTTT. The V call is TRBV6-5, the J call TRBJ1-1; D is ambiguous. V dropped 2 bases and J dropped 5 bases, with 9 bases sitting between them. CDR1 is MNHEY and CDR2 is SVGAGI in the germline V gene. This CDR3 is 13 amino acids long.

The V call is TRBV5-1, the J call TRBJ2-7, with D possibly TRBD2 on 6 matching bases. This CDR3 has 14 amino acids. In germline, CDR1 is SGHRS, CDR2 YFSETQ. V lost 5 bases and J 3 bases, leaving 15 bases between the germline ends. The chain's CDR3 is CASRPRGLSYEQYF. In DNA, the CDR3 is TGCGCCAGCAGGCCCCGGGGACTCAGCTACGAGCAGTACTTC.

V and J are TRBV11-3 and TRBJ2-3, with 7 nucleotides matching TRBD2. Germline lookup yields CDR1 SGHNT and CDR2 YENEEA. This CDR3 region has 17 residues. The ends lost 6 bases at V and 0 bases at J; junction bases unmatched: 12. DNA for the CDR3: TGTGCCAGCAGTCTGGGGCGGGGGTTTTCTAGCACAGATACGCAGTATTTT. Protein: CASSLGRGFSSTDTQYF.

V usage is TRBV5-1 and J usage is TRBJ2-3; the D is unclear. Germline V lookup: CDR1 SGHRS, CDR2 YFSETQ. The CDR3 covers 17 residues. The V and J ends lost 1 base and 3 bases respectively, with 18 bases between them. The CDR3 coding sequence is TGCGCCAGCAGCTTGTATCTCTTTGGAGCGAGAACAGATACGCAGTATTTT. This gives the protein CASSLYLFGARTDTQYF.

This clone was detected once. Here the CDR3 reads CSAREGETQYF. The CDR3 coding sequence is TGCAGTGCTAGAGAGGGAGAGACCCAGTACTTC. The V call is TRBV20-1, the J call TRBJ2-5; D is unclear. The CDR3 runs 11 residues. V was clipped by 0 bases and J by 4 bases, with 3 bases between them. Germline-derived CDR1 and CDR2 are DFQATT and SNEGSKA (reference sequence).

This chain joins TRBV21-1 and TRBJ2-5; the table gives TRBD2 as D, unverified against the DNA. The DNA end is more similar to TRBJ2-7, so the J call may be wrong. TRBV21-1 is recorded as a pseudogene. This CDR3 has 12 residues. For the CDR3, the DNA is TGTGCCAGCAGCAAAAGAGAGTACGAGCAGTACTTC. This codes for CASSKREYEQYF.

This clone was detected only a few times. This CDR3 is CASSSVYEQYF. Written as DNA, the CDR3 is TGTGCCAGCAGTTCGGTCTACGAGCAGTACTTC. The V call is TRBV28, the J call TRBJ2-7; D is unresolved. The CDR3 runs to 11 residues. The germline V and J ends were trimmed by 4 bases and 3 bases, with 4 bases remaining between them. CDR1 and CDR2 from the germline V gene are MDHEN and SYDVKM.

In nucleotides, the CDR3 is TGCAGCGTTGAGGGGGAAAATCGTGGAGATACGCAGTATTTT. This gives the protein CSVEGENRGDTQYF. This chain connects TRBV29-1 to TRBJ2-3; either TRBD1 or TRBD2 may supply D (5 bases each). V dropped 3 bases and J dropped 5 bases, with 15 bases sitting between them. Germline CDR1 reads SQVTM; CDR2 reads ANQGSEA. The CDR3 runs 14 residues.